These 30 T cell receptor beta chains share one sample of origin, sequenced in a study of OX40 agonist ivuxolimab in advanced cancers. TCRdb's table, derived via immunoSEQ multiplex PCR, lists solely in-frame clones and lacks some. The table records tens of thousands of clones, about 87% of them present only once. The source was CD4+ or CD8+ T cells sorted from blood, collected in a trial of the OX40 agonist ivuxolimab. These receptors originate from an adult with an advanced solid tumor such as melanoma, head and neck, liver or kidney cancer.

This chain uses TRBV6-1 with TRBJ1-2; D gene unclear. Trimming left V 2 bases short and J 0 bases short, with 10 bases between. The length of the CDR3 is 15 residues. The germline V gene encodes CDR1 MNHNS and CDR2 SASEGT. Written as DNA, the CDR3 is TGTGCCAGCAGTGAAAATCTGCTTACTAACTATGGCTACACCTTC. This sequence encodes CASSENLLTNYGYTF.

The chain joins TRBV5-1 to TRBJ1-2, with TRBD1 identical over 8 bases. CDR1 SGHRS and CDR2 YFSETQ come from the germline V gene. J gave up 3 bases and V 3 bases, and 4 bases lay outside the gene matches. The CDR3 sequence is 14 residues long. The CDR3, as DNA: TGCGCCAGCAGCTACGGGGGACAGGACTATGGCTACACCTTC. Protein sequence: CASSYGGQDYGYTF.

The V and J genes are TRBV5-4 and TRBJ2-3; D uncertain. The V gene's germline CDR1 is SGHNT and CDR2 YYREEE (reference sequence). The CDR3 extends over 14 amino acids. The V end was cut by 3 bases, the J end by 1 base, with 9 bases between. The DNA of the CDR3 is TGTGCCAGCAGCTCGGCAAGGGGCACAGATACGCAGTATTTT. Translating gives CASSSARGTDTQYF.

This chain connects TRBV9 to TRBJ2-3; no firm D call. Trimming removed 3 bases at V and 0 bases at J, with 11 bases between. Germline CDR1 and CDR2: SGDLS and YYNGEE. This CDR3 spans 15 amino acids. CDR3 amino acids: CASSGRGTSTDTQYF. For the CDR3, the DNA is TGTGCCAGCAGCGGCCGAGGAACTAGCACAGATACGCAGTATTTT.

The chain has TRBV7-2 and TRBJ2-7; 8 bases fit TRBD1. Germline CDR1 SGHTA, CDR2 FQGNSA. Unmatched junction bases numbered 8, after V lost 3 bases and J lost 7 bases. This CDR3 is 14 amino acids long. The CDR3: CASSLSQGAGEQYF. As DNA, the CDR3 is TGTGCCAGCAGCTTGTCGCAGGGGGCAGGGGAGCAGTACTTC. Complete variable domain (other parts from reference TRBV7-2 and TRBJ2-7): GAGVSQSPSNKVTEKGKDVELRCDPISGHTALYWYRQSLGQGLEFLIYFQGNSAPDKSGLPSDRFSAERTGGSVSTLTIQRTQQEDSAVYLCASSLSQGAGEQYFGPGTRLTVT.

CDR3 region: CSVDVGGLGKLFF. The CDR3 nucleotides are TGCAGCGTTGATGTAGGGGGCCTCGGAAAACTGTTTTTT. The V call is TRBV29-1, the J call TRBJ1-4; 7 bases are shared with TRBD1. Germline trimming cut 3 bases from V and 10 bases from J; bases unmatched to any gene: 8. This CDR3 region has 13 residues. Germline values: CDR1 SQVTM, CDR2 ANQGSEA.

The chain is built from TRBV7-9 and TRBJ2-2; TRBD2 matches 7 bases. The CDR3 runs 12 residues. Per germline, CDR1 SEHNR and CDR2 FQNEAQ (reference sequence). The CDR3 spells CASGLITGELFF. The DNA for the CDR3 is TGTGCTAGCGGGCTGATCACCGGGGAGCTGTTTTTT. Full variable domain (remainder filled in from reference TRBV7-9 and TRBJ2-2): DTGVSQNPRHKITKRGQNVTFRCDPISEHNRLYWYRQTLGQGPEFLTYFQNEAQLEKSRLLSDRFSAERPKGSFSTLEIQRTEQGDSAMYLCASGLITGELFFGEGSRLTVL.

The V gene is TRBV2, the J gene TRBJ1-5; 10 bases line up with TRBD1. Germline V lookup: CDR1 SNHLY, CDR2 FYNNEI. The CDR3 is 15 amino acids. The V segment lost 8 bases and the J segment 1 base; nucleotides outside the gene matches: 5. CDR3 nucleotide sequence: TGTGCCAGCCGTCCGGACAGGGGGAGCAATCAGCCCCAGCATTTT. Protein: CASRPDRGSNQPQHF.

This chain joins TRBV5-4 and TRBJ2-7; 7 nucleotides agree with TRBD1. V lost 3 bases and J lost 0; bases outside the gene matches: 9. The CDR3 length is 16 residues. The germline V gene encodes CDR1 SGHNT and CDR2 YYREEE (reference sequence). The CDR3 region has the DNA TGTGCCAGCAGCTGGACAGACAGGGATAGCTCCTACGAGCAGTACTTC. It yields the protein CASSWTDRDSSYEQYF.

The CDR3 nucleotides read TGCGCCAGCAGCACGGAGGCGCTCTATGGCTACACCTTC. This gives the protein CASSTEALYGYTF. The chain couples TRBV5-1 to TRBJ1-2; no reliable D call. The CDR3 loop spans 13 amino acids. V dropped 4 bases and J dropped 4 bases, with 11 bases sitting between them. Germline V gives CDR1 SGHRS, CDR2 YFSETQ.

CDR3 DNA: TGCGCCAGCAGCCAAGTCGCCAGCCTGAGCTCTGGAAACACCATATATTTT. It encodes CASSQVASLSSGNTIYF. The gene calls are TRBV4-3 and TRBJ1-3, with D unclear. V lost 1 base and J lost 0, with 13 bases in between. The V gene's germline CDR1 is LGHNA and CDR2 YSLEER. This CDR3 spans 17 amino acids.

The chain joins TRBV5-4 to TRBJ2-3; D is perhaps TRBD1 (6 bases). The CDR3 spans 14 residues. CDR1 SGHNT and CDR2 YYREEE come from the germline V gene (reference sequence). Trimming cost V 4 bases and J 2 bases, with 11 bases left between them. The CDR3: CASSPDRYTDTQYF. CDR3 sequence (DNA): TGTGCCAGCAGCCCGGACAGATACACAGATACGCAGTATTTT. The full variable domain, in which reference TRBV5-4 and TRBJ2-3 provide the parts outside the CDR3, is ETGVTQSPTHLIKTRGQQVTLRCSSQSGHNTVSWYQQALGQGPQFIFQYYREEENGRGNFPPRFSGLQFPNYSSELNVNALELDDSALYLCASSPDRYTDTQYFGPGTRLTVL.

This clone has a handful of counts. CDR3 amino acids: CAWTSGPAAGANVLTF. The CDR3, as DNA: TGTGCCTGGACCTCGGGCCCGGCAGCGGGGGCCAACGTCCTGACTTTC. The rearrangement joins TRBV30 to TRBJ2-6; D is uncertain. With 4 bases removed from V and 4 bases from J, the gap between germline ends came to 17 bases. The germline CDR1 and CDR2 sequences are GTSNPN and SVGIG (reference sequence). This CDR3 is 16 amino acids long.

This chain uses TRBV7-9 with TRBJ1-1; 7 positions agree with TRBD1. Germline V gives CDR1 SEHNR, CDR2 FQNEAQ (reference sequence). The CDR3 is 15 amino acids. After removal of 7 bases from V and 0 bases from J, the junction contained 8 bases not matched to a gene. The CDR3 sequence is CASTRQGTMNTEAFF. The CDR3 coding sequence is TGTGCCAGCACTCGACAGGGAACGATGAACACTGAAGCTTTCTTT.

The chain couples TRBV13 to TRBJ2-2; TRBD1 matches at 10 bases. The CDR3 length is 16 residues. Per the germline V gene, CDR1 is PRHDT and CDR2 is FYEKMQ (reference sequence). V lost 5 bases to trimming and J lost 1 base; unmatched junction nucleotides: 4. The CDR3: CASSVWDRGNTGELFF. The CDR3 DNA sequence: TGTGCCAGCAGCGTCTGGGACAGGGGGAACACCGGGGAGCTGTTTTTT.

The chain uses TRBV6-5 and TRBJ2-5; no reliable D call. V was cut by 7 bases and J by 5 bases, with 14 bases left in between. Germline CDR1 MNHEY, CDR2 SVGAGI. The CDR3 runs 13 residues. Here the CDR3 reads CASTPPVSETQYF. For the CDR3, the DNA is TGTGCCAGCACCCCCCCTGTTTCGGAGACCCAGTACTTC.

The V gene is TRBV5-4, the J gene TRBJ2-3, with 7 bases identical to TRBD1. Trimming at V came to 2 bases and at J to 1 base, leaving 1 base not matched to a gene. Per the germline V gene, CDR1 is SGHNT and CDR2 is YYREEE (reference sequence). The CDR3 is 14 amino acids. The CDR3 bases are TGTGCCAGCAGCTTAGGGACAGGCACAGATACGCAGTATTTT. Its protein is CASSLGTGTDTQYF. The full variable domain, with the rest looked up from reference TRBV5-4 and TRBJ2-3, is ETGVTQSPTHLIKTRGQQVTLRCSSQSGHNTVSWYQQALGQGPQFIFQYYREEENGRGNFPPRFSGLQFPNYSSELNVNALELDDSALYLCASSLGTGTDTQYFGPGTRLTVL.

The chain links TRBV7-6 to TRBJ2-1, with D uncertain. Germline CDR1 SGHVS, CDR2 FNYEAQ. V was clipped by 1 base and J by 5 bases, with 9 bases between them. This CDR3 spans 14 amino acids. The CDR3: CASSLDAGDNEQFF. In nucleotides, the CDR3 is TGTGCCAGCAGCTTAGACGCTGGGGACAATGAGCAGTTCTTC.

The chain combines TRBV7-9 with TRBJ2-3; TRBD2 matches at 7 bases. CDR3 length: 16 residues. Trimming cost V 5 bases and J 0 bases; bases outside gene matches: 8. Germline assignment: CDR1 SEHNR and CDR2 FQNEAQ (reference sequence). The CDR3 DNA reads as TGTGCCAGCAGCCATGGGCCTAGCGGTAGCACAGATACGCAGTATTTT. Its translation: CASSHGPSGSTDTQYF.

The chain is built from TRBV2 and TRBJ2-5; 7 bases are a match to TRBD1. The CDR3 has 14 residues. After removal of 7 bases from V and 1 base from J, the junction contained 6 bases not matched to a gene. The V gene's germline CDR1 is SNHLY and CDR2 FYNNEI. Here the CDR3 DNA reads TGTGCCAGCAAGACGGGACAGTCCCAAGAGACCCAGTACTTC. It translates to CASKTGQSQETQYF. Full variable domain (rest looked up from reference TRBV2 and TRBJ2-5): EPEVTQTPSHQVTQMGQEVILRCVPISNHLYFYWYRQILGQKVEFLVSFYNNEISEKSEIFDDQFSVERPDGSNFTLKIRSTKLEDSAMYFCASKTGQSQETQYFGPGTRLLVL.

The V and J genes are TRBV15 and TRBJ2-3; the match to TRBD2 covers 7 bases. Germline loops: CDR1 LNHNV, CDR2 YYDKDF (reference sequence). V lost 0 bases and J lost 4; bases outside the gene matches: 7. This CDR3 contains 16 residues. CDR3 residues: CATSREAGRVSDTQYF. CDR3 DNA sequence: TGTGCCACCAGCAGAGAGGCAGGGAGGGTTTCAGATACGCAGTATTTT.

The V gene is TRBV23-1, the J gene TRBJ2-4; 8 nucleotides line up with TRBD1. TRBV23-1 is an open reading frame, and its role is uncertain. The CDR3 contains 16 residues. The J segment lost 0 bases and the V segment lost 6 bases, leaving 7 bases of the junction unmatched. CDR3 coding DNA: TGCGCCAGCAGCCAGACAGGGGAACTAGCCAAAAACATTCAGTACTTC. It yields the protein CASSQTGELAKNIQYF.

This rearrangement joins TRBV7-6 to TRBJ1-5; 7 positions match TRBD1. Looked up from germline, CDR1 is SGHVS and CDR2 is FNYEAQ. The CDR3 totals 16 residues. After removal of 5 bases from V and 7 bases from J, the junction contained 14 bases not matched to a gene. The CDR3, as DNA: TGTGCCAGCAGCCTAGGGGGCGCGGGTGAAGGGCAGCCCCAGCATTTT. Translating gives CASSLGGAGEGQPQHF.

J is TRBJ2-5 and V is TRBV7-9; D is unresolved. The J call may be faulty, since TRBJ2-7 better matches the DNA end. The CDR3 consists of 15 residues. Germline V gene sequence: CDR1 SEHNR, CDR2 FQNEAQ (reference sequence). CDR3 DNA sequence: TGTGCCAGCAGCTCACCTTTGACACTCCATTACGAGCAGTACTTC. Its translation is CASSSPLTLHYEQYF.

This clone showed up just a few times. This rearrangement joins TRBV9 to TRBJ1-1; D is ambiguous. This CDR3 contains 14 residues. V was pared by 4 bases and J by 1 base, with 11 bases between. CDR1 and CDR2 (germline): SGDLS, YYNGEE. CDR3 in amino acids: CASSRDPANTEAFF. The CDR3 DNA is TGTGCCAGCAGCAGGGATCCGGCGAACACTGAAGCTTTCTTT.

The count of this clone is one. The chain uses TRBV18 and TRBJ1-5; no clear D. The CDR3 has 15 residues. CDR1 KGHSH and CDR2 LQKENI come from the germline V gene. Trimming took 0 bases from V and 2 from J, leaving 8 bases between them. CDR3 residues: CASSPPLTGNQPQHF. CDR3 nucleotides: TGTGCCAGCTCACCACCGCTCACAGGCAATCAGCCCCAGCATTTT.

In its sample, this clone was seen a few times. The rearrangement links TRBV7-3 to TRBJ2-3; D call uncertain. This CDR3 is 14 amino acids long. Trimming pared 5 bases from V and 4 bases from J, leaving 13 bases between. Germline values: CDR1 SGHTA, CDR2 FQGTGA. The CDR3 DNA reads TGTGCCAGCAGCCCCACCGCTCGCTCAGATACGCAGTATTTT. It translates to CASSPTARSDTQYF.

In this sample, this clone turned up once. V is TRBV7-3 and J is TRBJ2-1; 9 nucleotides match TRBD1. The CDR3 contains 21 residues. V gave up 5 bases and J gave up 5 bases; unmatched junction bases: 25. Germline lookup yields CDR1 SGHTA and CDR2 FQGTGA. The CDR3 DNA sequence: TGTGCCAGCAGCCCGCATACCTCCACAGGGGGCAAGCGGCCCTTAAACAATGAGCAGTTCTTC. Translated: CASSPHTSTGGKRPLNNEQFF.

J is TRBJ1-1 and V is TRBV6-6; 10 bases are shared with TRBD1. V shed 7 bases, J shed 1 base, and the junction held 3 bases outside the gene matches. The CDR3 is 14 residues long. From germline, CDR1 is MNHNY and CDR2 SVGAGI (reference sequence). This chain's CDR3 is CASTRTGGNTEAFF. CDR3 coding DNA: TGTGCCAGCACACGGACAGGGGGGAACACTGAAGCTTTCTTT.

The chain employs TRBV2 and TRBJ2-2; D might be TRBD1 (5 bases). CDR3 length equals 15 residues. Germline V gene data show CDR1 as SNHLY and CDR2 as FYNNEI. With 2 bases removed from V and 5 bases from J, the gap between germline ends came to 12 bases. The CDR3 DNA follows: TGTGCCAGCAGTGAAAGAGGCAGGGTAACCGGGGAGCTGTTTTTT. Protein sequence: CASSERGRVTGELFF.